Following are 10 T cell receptor beta chains from one sample sequenced in a study of blood T cell repertoires in COVID-19. Profiled with immunoSEQ multiplex PCR; TCRdb holds only in-frame clones, not every one. The profile shows about 260,000 clones, approximately 90% of them singletons. Sequenced: PBMCs or T cells enriched from blood (not recorded which). Receptor source: a man between 50 and 59 years old who had been exposed to COVID-19.

The genes are TRBV21-1 and TRBJ2-5; TRBD2, the table's D call, lacks a check against the DNA. TRBV21-1 is described as a pseudogene. The length of the CDR3 is 19 residues. The CDR3 coding sequence is TGTGCCAGCAGCAAACCTAGCGGGAGTTCCCAATTGATCCAAGAGACCCAGTACTTC. This gives the protein CASSKPSGSSQLIQETQYF.

J is TRBJ1-6 and V is TRBV2; 9 nucleotides align to TRBD1. Germline loops: CDR1 SNHLY, CDR2 FYNNEI. V lost 6 bases, J lost 7 bases, and 7 bases stayed unmatched. The CDR3 spans 15 residues. The CDR3 here is CASRYGQGKNSPLHF. CDR3 sequence (DNA): TGTGCCAGCAGATACGGACAGGGGAAGAATTCACCCCTCCACTTT. The whole variable domain, remainder taken from reference TRBV2 and TRBJ1-6, is EPEVTQTPSHQVTQMGQEVILRCVPISNHLYFYWYRQILGQKVEFLVSFYNNEISEKSEIFDDQFSVERPDGSNFTLKIRSTKLEDSAMYFCASRYGQGKNSPLHFGNGTRLTVT.

J is TRBJ2-2 and V is TRBV7-2; TRBD2 agrees at 11 bases. V was clipped by 7 bases and J by 4 bases; unmatched bases: 5. Germline V gives CDR1 SGHTA, CDR2 FQGNSA. The CDR3 consists of 15 residues. The CDR3 DNA is TGTGCCAGCACCCGACTAGCGGGGTCCACCGGGGAGCTGTTTTTT. It codes for CASTRLAGSTGELFF.

V and J are TRBV28 and TRBJ2-7; D remains ambiguous. Deletions cut 5 bases from V and 1 base from J, with 12 bases between. Germline V gives CDR1 MDHEN, CDR2 SYDVKM. The CDR3 runs to 14 residues. The CDR3 DNA follows: TGTGCCAGCAGTACCTCTTCGAGGTCCTACGAGCAGTACGTC. Translated, it gives CASSTSSRSYEQYV.

The chain recombines TRBV19 with TRBJ2-7, with 7 bases that match TRBD1. Per germline, CDR1 LNHDA and CDR2 SQIVND (reference sequence). J was trimmed by 2 bases and V by 5 bases; bases with no gene match: 3. The CDR3 has 13 amino acids. CDR3: CASSAGGTYEQYF. DNA of the CDR3: TGTGCCAGTAGTGCAGGGGGAACCTACGAGCAGTACTTC.

The V call is TRBV9, the J call TRBJ2-6; 9 nucleotides align to TRBD1. Trimming removed 4 bases from V and 1 base from J; junction bases left unmatched: 9. Germline CDR1 and CDR2: SGDLS and YYNGEE. The CDR3 has 18 amino acids. The CDR3 protein is CASSPQTGGGSGANVLTF. The CDR3 coding sequence is TGTGCCAGCAGCCCCCAGACAGGGGGGGGGTCTGGGGCCAACGTCCTGACTTTC.

This chain links TRBV28 with TRBJ1-2; a weak D match, TRBD1 (5 bases). The germline CDR1 and CDR2 sequences are MDHEN and SYDVKM. The V gene lost 5 bases and the J gene lost 2 bases, with 21 bases spanning the gap. This CDR3 has 17 amino acids. The chain's CDR3 is CASSLGSTGAHNYGYTF. CDR3 sequence (DNA): TGTGCCAGCAGTCTCGGATCCACAGGTGCCCACAACTATGGCTACACCTTC.

The V gene is TRBV2, the J gene TRBJ2-3, with 8 bases aligning to TRBD2. CDR1 and CDR2 from the germline V gene are SNHLY and FYNNEI. The V segment lost 4 bases and the J segment 2 bases; nucleotides outside the gene matches: 8. This CDR3 has 16 residues. The DNA of the CDR3 is TGTGCCAGCAGTGTCGGTGCGGGAGGATACACAGATACGCAGTATTTT. Amino acid sequence: CASSVGAGGYTDTQYF.

In this sample, this clone turned up a few times. The chain employs TRBV2 and TRBJ1-3; D not resolved. The germline CDR1 and CDR2 sequences are SNHLY and FYNNEI. Trimming left V 5 bases short and J 4 bases short, with 6 bases between. The CDR3 spans 12 residues. In DNA form, the CDR3 reads TGTGCCAGCAGTTCCGGGGGAAACACCATATATTTT. It specifies CASSSGGNTIYF.

CDR3 loop: CASSRLAGARADTQYF. The CDR3, as DNA: TGTGCCAGCAGTCGACTAGCGGGGGCCCGGGCAGATACGCAGTATTTT. The chain has TRBV7-9 and TRBJ2-3; TRBD2 matches at 12 bases. V was pared by 6 bases and J by 4 bases, with 8 bases of the junction left unmatched. Germline CDR1 SEHNR, CDR2 FQNEAQ (reference sequence). The CDR3 runs 16 residues.